This T cell receptor beta chain was observed in a study of cytomegalovirus exposure and HLA in healthy donors. CDR1 and CDR2 (germline): DFQATT, SNEGSKA (reference sequence). The CDR3 covers 11 residues. The ends were cut back, 6 bases at V and 8 bases at J, with 11 bases in the middle. PCR employed 60 Vbeta and 13 Jbeta primers. Only in-frame clones appear in the TCRdb table, and some are missing; sequencing was by immunoSEQ multiplex PCR. Of about 200,000 clones listed, 65% to 90% were seen once; the top ten hold 1.4%. The chain is built from TRBV20-1 and TRBJ2-1; D call uncertain. Sequenced material: PBMCs. This TCR was sampled from a girl under 18 in good health and CMV-seronegative. This CDR3 reads CSALDVHEQFF. CDR3 DNA: TGCAGTGCCCTAGATGTCCATGAGCAGTTCTTC.